Presented here are 21 T cell receptor beta chains from one specimen sequenced in a study of blood T cell repertoires in COVID-19. Here immunoSEQ multiplex PCR was the method, and the copy in TCRdb shows in-frame clones only, minus some. Here the sample spans about 140,000 clones, 65% to 90% being singletons. Sequencing was carried out using peripheral blood. Receptor source: a man aged 50 to 60 with acute or convalescent COVID-19.

This clone is a singleton in its sample. The J gene is TRBJ2-2, the V gene TRBV25-1, with TRBD1 matching 7 bases. V lost 6 bases, J lost 6 bases, and 4 bases stayed unmatched. The CDR3 is made up of 13 amino acids. The germline CDR1 and CDR2 sequences are MGHDK and SYGVNS. The CDR3 region is CASRLTGPGELFF. The CDR3 nucleotides are TGTGCCAGCAGGCTGACAGGGCCCGGGGAGCTGTTTTTT. Drawing the rest from reference TRBV25-1 and TRBJ2-2, the complete variable domain is EADIYQTPRYLVIGTGKKITLECSQTMGHDKMYWYQQDPGMELHLIHYSYGVNSTEKGDLSSESTVSRIRTEHFPLTLESARPSHTSQYLCASRLTGPGELFFGEGSRLTVL.

V is TRBV12-3 or TRBV12-4 and J is TRBJ2-5; TRBD2 might be the D (6 bases). V was cut by 2 bases and J by 11 bases, with 12 bases left in between. The CDR3 sequence is 12 residues long. Written as DNA, the CDR3 is TGTGCCAGCAGTTTATCTGCTGGGGGGCAGTACTTC. It is translated as CASSLSAGGQYF.

The rearrangement joins TRBV7-9 to TRBJ2-5; possible D gene TRBD1, 6 bases. Germline lookup yields CDR1 SEHNR and CDR2 FQNEAQ (reference sequence). The CDR3 loop spans 17 amino acids. The V and J ends lost 2 bases and 0 bases respectively, with 16 bases between them. CDR3 nucleotide sequence: TGTGCCAGCAGCTTACTCCCGGGACACCTGTACCAAGAGACCCAGTACTTC. It is translated as CASSLLPGHLYQETQYF. The whole variable domain, filled in from reference TRBV7-9 and TRBJ2-5, reads DTGVSQNPRHKITKRGQNVTFRCDPISEHNRLYWYRQTLGQGPEFLTYFQNEAQLEKSRLLSDRFSAERPKGSFSTLEIQRTEQGDSAMYLCASSLLPGHLYQETQYFGPGTRLLVL.

The genes are TRBV27 and TRBJ2-1; 11 bases are shared with TRBD1. CDR3 length: 17 residues. J lost 0 bases, V lost 5 bases, and 6 bases had no gene match. The germline V gene has CDR1 MNHEY and CDR2 SMNVEV (reference sequence). The CDR3, as DNA: TGTGCCAGCAGTCCCCGGACAGGGGGCAACTCCTACAATGAGCAGTTCTTC. It codes for CASSPRTGGNSYNEQFF.

The chain is built from TRBV6-5 and TRBJ2-5, with a tentative D call TRBD1 (6 bases). V shed 0 bases and J shed 8 bases, with 13 bases lying between them. Germline V gives CDR1 MNHEY, CDR2 SVGAGI. The CDR3 contains 14 residues. Here the CDR3 DNA reads TGTGCCAGCAGTTACTCACAGGGCAGGGTTACCCAGTACTTC. Translated: CASSYSQGRVTQYF.

The chain couples TRBV5-1 to TRBJ2-1; TRBD1 is a possible D gene (6 bases). The length of the CDR3 is 15 residues. Germline values: CDR1 SGHRS, CDR2 YFSETQ. Deletions cut 3 bases from V and 5 bases from J, with 15 bases between. CDR3 in amino acids: CASSSTDRFNNEQFF. The CDR3 DNA reads as TGCGCCAGCAGCTCAACCGACAGGTTTAACAATGAGCAGTTCTTC.

The rearrangement links TRBV5-1 to TRBJ2-2; TRBD2 matches 11 bases. From germline, CDR1 is SGHRS and CDR2 YFSETQ. The CDR3 length is 17 residues. Trimming cost V 4 bases and J 6 bases; bases outside gene matches: 11. The chain's CDR3 is CASSRLTGTSGPGELFF. CDR3 DNA sequence: TGCGCCAGCAGCCGACTCACCGGGACTAGCGGCCCCGGGGAGCTGTTTTTT.

CDR3: CASSQDWITSDSAKNIQYF. CDR3 DNA: TGTGCCAGCAGCCAAGATTGGATAACCAGTGACTCGGCCAAAAACATTCAGTACTTC. This sequence joins TRBV3-1 (or the pseudogene TRBV3-2) and TRBJ2-4, with unresolved D. V shed 0 bases and J shed 1 base, with 19 bases lying between them. This CDR3 region has 19 residues. CDR1 is LGHDT and CDR2 is YNNKEL in the germline V gene (reference sequence).

The V call is TRBV5-1, the J call TRBJ2-5, with 9 positions matching TRBD1. J lost 4 bases, V lost 4 bases, and 2 bases had no gene match. Germline V gene lookup returns CDR1 SGHRS and CDR2 YFSETQ. There are 13 residues in the CDR3. CDR3: CASSGGQGETQYF. The CDR3, as DNA: TGCGCCAGCAGCGGGGGACAGGGAGAGACCCAGTACTTC.

This chain uses TRBV7-9 with TRBJ2-7; D gene ambiguous. The V gene lost 3 bases and the J gene lost 4 bases, with 4 bases spanning the gap. The CDR3 consists of 11 residues. Germline-derived CDR1 and CDR2 are SEHNR and FQNEAQ (reference sequence). CDR3 DNA sequence: TGTGCCAGCAGCTTTCAGTACGAGCAGTACTTC. It is translated as CASSFQYEQYF. Filled out from reference TRBV7-9 and TRBJ2-7, the complete variable domain reads DTGVSQNPRHKITKRGQNVTFRCDPISEHNRLYWYRQTLGQGPEFLTYFQNEAQLEKSRLLSDRFSAERPKGSFSTLEIQRTEQGDSAMYLCASSFQYEQYFGPGTRLTVT.

This chain uses TRBV2 with TRBJ1-3; no firm D call. CDR3 length equals 16 residues. The V end was cut by 3 bases, the J end by 1 base, with 13 bases between. Germline V gives CDR1 SNHLY, CDR2 FYNNEI. The CDR3 loop reads CASSDPGAPSGNTIYF. The CDR3 DNA sequence: TGTGCCAGCAGTGACCCAGGCGCTCCTTCTGGAAACACCATATATTTT.

This chain joins TRBV6-1 and TRBJ2-6; D remains ambiguous. This CDR3 is 14 amino acids long. Trimming took off 3 bases at V and 0 bases at J, with 3 bases between the two ends. Germline loops: CDR1 MNHNS, CDR2 SASEGT. The CDR3 sequence: CASSDNSGANVLTF. The CDR3 DNA reads as TGTGCCAGCAGTGACAACTCTGGGGCCAACGTCCTGACTTTC.

V and J are TRBV5-1 and TRBJ2-7; 7 nucleotides line up with TRBD2. Unmatched junction bases numbered 6, after V lost 4 bases and J lost 5 bases. Germline CDR1 reads SGHRS; CDR2 reads YFSETQ. This CDR3 contains 13 residues. The CDR3 region has the DNA TGCGCCAGCAGCGAAGTGGGGGGGGACGAGCAGTACTTC. Protein product: CASSEVGGDEQYF.

The sample holds one count of this clone. V and J are TRBV4-1 and TRBJ2-1; TRBD2 matches at 12 bases. The CDR3 is made up of 19 amino acids. Germline CDR1 reads MGHRA; CDR2 reads YSYEKL. Trimming removed 0 bases from V and 5 bases from J; junction bases left unmatched: 11. The CDR3 coding sequence is TGCGCCAGCAGCCAAGATAGGTCTAGCGGGAGGGTATTGGACAATGAGCAGTTCTTC. This encodes CASSQDRSSGRVLDNEQFF.

CDR3 loop: CSASSVRGAEAFF. As DNA, the CDR3 is TGCAGCGCCTCGTCCGTCCGGGGGGCTGAAGCTTTCTTT. The chain is built from TRBV29-1 and TRBJ1-1; TRBD1 is a possible D gene (5 bases). Looked up from germline, CDR1 is SQVTM and CDR2 is ANQGSEA. The CDR3 covers 13 residues. V was pared by 7 bases and J by 6 bases, with 18 bases between.

The chain couples TRBV10-3 to TRBJ1-2; D gene unclear. CDR1 ENHRY and CDR2 SYGVKD come from the germline V gene. V was cut by 7 bases and J by 6 bases, with 12 bases left in between. This CDR3 region has 12 residues. As DNA, the CDR3 is TGTGCCATCACGCCAGGTCTGAATGGCTACACCTTC. Translation gives CAITPGLNGYTF.

The gene calls are TRBV4-1 and TRBJ1-4; 8 bases are shared with TRBD1. Germline assignment: CDR1 MGHRA and CDR2 YSYEKL. V trimming: 5 bases; J trimming: 7 bases; junction bases outside the gene matches: 18. The CDR3 has 18 amino acids. Here the CDR3 reads CASSYQPGTGRIFEKLFF. The CDR3, as DNA: TGCGCCAGCAGCTATCAACCCGGGACAGGTCGAATTTTTGAAAAACTGTTTTTT.

This clone was picked up one time. This sequence joins TRBV18 and TRBJ2-7; D is possibly TRBD2 (6 bases). The CDR3 runs 17 residues. Trimming took off 2 bases at V and 3 bases at J, with 20 bases between the two ends. Germline lookup yields CDR1 KGHSH and CDR2 LQKENI. The CDR3 protein is CASSPNRIGDFNYEQYF. CDR3 nucleotide sequence: TGTGCCAGCTCACCAAATCGTATCGGGGACTTCAACTACGAGCAGTACTTC.

The V call is TRBV11-2, the J call TRBJ1-6; D gene unclear. This CDR3 contains 13 residues. V was pared by 6 bases and J by 9 bases, with 12 bases between. The germline gives CDR1 SGHAT, CDR2 FQNNGV. CDR3 nucleotide sequence: TGTGCCAGCAGTGGCGTGGGGAGTTCACCCCTCCACTTT. Translated, it gives CASSGVGSSPLHF. Full variable domain (remainder filled in from reference TRBV11-2 and TRBJ1-6): EAGVAQSPRYKIIEKRQSVAFWCNPISGHATLYWYQQILGQGPKLLIQFQNNGVVDDSQLPKDRFSAERLKGVDSTLKIQPAKLEDSAVYLCASSGVGSSPLHFGNGTRLTVT.

J is TRBJ1-6 and V is TRBV6-5, with 7 bases identical to TRBD1. Trimming at V came to 2 bases and at J to 7 bases, leaving 2 bases not matched to a gene. Germline V gene data show CDR1 as MNHEY and CDR2 as SVGAGI. There are 14 residues in the CDR3. CDR3 protein: CASSYQGDNSPLHF. The CDR3 DNA follows: TGTGCCAGCAGTTACCAGGGGGACAATTCACCCCTCCACTTT.

The V and J genes are TRBV4-1 and TRBJ1-2; D is uncertain. This CDR3 is 16 amino acids long. Trimming took 1 base from V and 5 from J, leaving 17 bases between them. CDR1 and CDR2 from the germline V gene are MGHRA and YSYEKL. The CDR3 loop reads CASSQALVTSRYGYTF. CDR3 nucleotides: TGCGCCAGCAGCCAAGCTCTCGTGACGTCGCGGTATGGCTACACCTTC.